The source of this T cell receptor (beta chain) is a study of control samples from healthy donors and cancer patients. Measured with immunoSEQ multiplex PCR; TCRdb has only the in-frame clones, and not every one. The repertoire holds about 140,000 clones, with more than 90% as singletons. Sequencing used blood. This TCR came from a young man in good health.

The CDR3 DNA is TGTGCCAGCAGCTCGATTAATGAGCAGTTCTTC. Encoded protein: CASSSINEQFF. J is TRBJ2-1 and V is TRBV7-9; D gene unclear. V was pared by 4 bases and J by 7 bases, with 5 bases between. CDR3 length: 11 residues. CDR1 is SEHNR, CDR2 FQNEAQ, per germline (reference sequence).